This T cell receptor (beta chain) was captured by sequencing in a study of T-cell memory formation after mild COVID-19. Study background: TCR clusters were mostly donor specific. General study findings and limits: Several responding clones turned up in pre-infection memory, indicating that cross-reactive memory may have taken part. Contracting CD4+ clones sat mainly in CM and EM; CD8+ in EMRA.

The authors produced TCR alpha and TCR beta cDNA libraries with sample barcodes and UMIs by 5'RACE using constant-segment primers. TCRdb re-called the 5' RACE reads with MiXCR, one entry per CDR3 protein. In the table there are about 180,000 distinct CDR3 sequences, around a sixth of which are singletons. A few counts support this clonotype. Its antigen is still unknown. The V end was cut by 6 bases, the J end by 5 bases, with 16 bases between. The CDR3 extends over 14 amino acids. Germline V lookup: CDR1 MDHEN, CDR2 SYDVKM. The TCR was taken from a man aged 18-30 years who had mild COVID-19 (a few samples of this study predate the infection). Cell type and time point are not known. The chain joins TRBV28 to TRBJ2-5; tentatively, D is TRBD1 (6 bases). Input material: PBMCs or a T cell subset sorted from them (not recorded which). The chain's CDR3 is CASRKQQGSETQYF. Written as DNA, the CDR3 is TGTGCCAGCAGGAAACAACAGGGATCGGAGACCCAGTACTTC.